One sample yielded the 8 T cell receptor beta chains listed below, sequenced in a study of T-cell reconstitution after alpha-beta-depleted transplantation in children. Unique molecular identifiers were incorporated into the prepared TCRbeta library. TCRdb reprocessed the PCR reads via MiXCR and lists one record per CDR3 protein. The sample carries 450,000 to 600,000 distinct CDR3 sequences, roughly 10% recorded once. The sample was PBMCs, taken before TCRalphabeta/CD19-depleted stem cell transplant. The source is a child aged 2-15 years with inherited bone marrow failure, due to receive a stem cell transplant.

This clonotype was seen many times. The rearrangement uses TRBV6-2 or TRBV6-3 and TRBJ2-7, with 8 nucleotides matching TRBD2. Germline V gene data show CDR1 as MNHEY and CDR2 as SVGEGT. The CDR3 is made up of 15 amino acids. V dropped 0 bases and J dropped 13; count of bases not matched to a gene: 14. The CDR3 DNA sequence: TGTGCCAGCAGTTACTCGTTGCTAGCGGGCCAACTAGAATACTTC. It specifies CASSYSLLAGQLEYF.

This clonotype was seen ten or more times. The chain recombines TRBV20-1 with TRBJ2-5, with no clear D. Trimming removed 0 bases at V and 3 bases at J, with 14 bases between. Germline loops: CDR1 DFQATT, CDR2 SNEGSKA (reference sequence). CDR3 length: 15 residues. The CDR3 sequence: CSARDHWAVEETQYF. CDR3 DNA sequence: TGCAGTGCTAGAGATCATTGGGCAGTAGAAGAGACCCAGTACTTC.

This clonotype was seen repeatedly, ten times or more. The CDR3 loop reads CASSFDRDNEQFF. The DNA for the CDR3 is TGTGCCAGCAGTTTTGACAGAGACAATGAGCAGTTCTTC. The V and J genes are TRBV12-3 or TRBV12-4 and TRBJ2-1; D might be TRBD1 (5 bases). The length of the CDR3 is 13 residues. V lost 3 bases to trimming and J lost 5 bases, with 8 bases between them.

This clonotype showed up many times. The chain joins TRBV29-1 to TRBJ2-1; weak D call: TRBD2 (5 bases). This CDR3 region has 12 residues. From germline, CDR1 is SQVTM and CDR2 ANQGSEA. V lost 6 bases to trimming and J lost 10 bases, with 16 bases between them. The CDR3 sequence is CSVILSGAEQFF. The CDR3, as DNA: TGCAGCGTCATACTGAGCGGAGCAGAGCAGTTCTTC.

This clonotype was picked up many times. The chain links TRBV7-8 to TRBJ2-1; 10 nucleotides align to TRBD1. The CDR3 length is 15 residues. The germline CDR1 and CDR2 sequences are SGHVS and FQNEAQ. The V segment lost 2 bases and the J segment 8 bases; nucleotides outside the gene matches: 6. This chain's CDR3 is CASSLLGQGMHEQFF. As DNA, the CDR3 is TGTGCCAGCAGCTTATTGGGACAGGGGATGCATGAGCAGTTCTTC.

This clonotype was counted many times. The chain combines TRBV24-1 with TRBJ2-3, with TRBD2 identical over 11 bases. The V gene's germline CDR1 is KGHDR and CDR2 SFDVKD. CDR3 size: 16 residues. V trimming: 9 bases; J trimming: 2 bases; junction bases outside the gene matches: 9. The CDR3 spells CATSSSGRSITDTQYF. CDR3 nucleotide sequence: TGTGCCACCTCCTCTAGCGGGAGGTCCATCACAGATACGCAGTATTTT.

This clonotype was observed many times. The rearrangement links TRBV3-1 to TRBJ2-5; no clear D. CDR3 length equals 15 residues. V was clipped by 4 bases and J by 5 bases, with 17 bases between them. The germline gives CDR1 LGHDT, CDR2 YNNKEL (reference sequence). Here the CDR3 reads CASSPTPGIGETQYF. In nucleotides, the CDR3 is TGTGCCAGCAGCCCCACACCTGGGATTGGGGAGACCCAGTACTTC.

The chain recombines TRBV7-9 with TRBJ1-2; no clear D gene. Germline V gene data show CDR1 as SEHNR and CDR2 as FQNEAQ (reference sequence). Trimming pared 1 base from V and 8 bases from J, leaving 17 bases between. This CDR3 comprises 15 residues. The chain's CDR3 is CASSLGAAGPGGYTF. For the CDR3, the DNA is TGTGCCAGCAGCTTAGGAGCGGCAGGACCAGGCGGCTACACCTTC.